This T cell receptor beta chain was profiled in a study of blood T cells in healthy people across ages. Study-level information: About one barcoded beta molecule per two T cells came from capture by template switching.

In germline, CDR1 is DFQATT, CDR2 SNEGSKA (reference sequence). Trimming left V 3 bases short and J 7 bases short, with 10 bases between. The CDR3 runs to 13 residues. Isolation of PBMCs gave at least 6.5 million cells per sample. This clonotype was seen only a few times. Primed by a sample-barcoded 5' primer and a J-beta primer mix, a second PCR proceeded for 7 to 11 cycles. TCRdb re-analysed the 5' RACE reads in MiXCR, keeping a single row per CDR3 protein. The sample consists of about 570,000 distinct CDR3 sequences, 25% to 30% of them appearing once. Source material: blood. The gene calls are TRBV20-1 and TRBJ1-6; D may be TRBD1 (5 bases). The TCR was taken from an older woman in good health. CDR3 amino acids: CSASGGRNSPLHF. In DNA form, the CDR3 reads TGCAGTGCTAGCGGGGGAAGAAATTCACCCCTCCACTTT.